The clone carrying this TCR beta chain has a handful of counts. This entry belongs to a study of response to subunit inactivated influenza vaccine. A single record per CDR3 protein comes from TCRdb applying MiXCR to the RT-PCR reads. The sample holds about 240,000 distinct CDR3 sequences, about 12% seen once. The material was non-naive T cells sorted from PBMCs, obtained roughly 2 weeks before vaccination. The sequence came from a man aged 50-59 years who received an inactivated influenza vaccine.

The DNA of the CDR3 is TGTGCCAGCAGTGAATTACTATCTCTAGCGGGGGGCACAGATACGCAGTATTTT. This sequence encodes CASSELLSLAGGTDTQYF. The gene calls are TRBV25-1 and TRBJ2-3; 10 bases fit TRBD2. The CDR3 sequence is 18 residues long. Germline V lookup: CDR1 MGHDK, CDR2 SYGVNS. V was clipped by 1 base and J by 1 base; unmatched bases: 8.